This TCR beta chain is from a study of T cell responses to AZD1222 COVID-19 vaccine. Findings of the study overall: A reported finding is that nearly half of spike-specific TCRs target unmutated variant regions. In all cases, repertoires were sampled only after the peak T cell response. Baseline serology detected seropositivity in only 5 to 7 AZD1222 recipients.

This clone was detected once. Its target is not known. Second-dose groups at about 4 or about 12 weeks were pooled. Libraries were prepared by immunoSEQ multiplex PCR; TCRdb keeps only in-frame clonotypes and omits some of them. Among roughly 160,000 clones listed, roughly 90% were seen once. V was clipped by 5 bases and J by 5 bases, with 10 bases between them. CDR1 KGHSH and CDR2 LQKENI come from the germline V gene. The CDR3 sequence is 13 residues long. The genes are TRBV18 and TRBJ1-5, with unresolved D. This sequence originates from an adult who received the AZD1222 COVID-19 vaccine. The specimen was peripheral blood, collected 28 days after the second AZD1222 dose. For the CDR3, the DNA is TGTGCCAGCTCAACCCAGCGAGATCAGCCCCAGCATTTT. Its protein is CASSTQRDQPQHF.